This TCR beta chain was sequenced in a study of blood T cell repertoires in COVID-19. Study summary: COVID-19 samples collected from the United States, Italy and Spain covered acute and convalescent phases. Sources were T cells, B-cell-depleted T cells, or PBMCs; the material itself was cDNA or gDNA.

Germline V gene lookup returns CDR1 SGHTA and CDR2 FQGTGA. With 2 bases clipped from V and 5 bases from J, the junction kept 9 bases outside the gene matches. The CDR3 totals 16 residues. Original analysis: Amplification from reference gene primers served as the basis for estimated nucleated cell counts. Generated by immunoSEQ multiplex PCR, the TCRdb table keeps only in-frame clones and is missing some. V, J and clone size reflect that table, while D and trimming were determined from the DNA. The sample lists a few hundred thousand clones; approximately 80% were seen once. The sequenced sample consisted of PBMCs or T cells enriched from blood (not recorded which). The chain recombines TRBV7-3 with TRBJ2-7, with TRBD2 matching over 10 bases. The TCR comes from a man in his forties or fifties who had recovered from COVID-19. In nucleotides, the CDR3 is TGTGCCAGCAGCTTAGGAGCGGGAGGGCCTGTGGACGAGCAGTACTTC. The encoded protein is CASSLGAGGPVDEQYF.